This TCR beta chain is drawn from a study of PD-1 blockade in classical Hodgkin lymphoma. Sequenced by immunoSEQ multiplex PCR; TCRdb stores in-frame clones only, minus some. The table has some 21,000 clones, around four fifths seen once. No patient escaped relapse after autologous stem cell transplantation, and brentuximab vedotin exposure varied. The sequence derives from a human donor with classical Hodgkin lymphoma. The source was peripheral blood mononuclear cells (PBMCs), collected before the second cycle of nivolumab.

Here the CDR3 DNA reads TGTGCCAGCAGCTTAGTAGGGGGCGAAGAAGGCTACACCTTC. Translated, it gives CASSLVGGEEGYTF. The chain joins TRBV11-2 to TRBJ1-2; TRBD1 matches at 7 bases. The CDR3 runs 14 residues. Germline V lookup: CDR1 SGHAT, CDR2 FQNNGV. Trimming removed 1 base from V and 8 bases from J; junction bases left unmatched: 7.